The rows below give T cell receptor beta chains drawn from one sample of a study of blood T cell repertoires in COVID-19. The method was immunoSEQ multiplex PCR; TCRdb's version includes in-frame clones alone and lacks a portion of them. Of about 130,000 clones listed, around 76% are singletons. The specimen sequenced was peripheral blood. The receptors were sampled from a human donor in a cohort sampled during active COVID-19. The conserved cysteine and the conserved F or W are not part of the CDR3 here.

v_call: TRBV5-1; j_call: TRBJ1-2; cdr3_aa: ASSLTGDRNGYT
v_call: TRBV10-3; j_call: TRBJ1-2; cdr3_aa: AIRLTDSDGYT
v_call: TRBV11-2; j_call: TRBJ2-7; cdr3_aa: ASSLDSGQGYEQY
v_call: TRBV28; j_call: TRBJ1-1; cdr3_aa: ASSTGVPTEAF
v_call: TRBV10-1; j_call: TRBJ1-5; cdr3_aa: ASSEGRGRQPQH
v_call: TRBV19; j_call: TRBJ1-4; cdr3_aa: ASSTPDRGQTNEKLF
v_call: TRBV5-6; j_call: TRBJ2-7; cdr3_aa: ASSRTSVAYEQY
v_call: TRBV19; j_call: TRBJ1-2; cdr3_aa: ASSTLNSAYGYT
v_call: TRBV5-1; j_call: TRBJ1-1; cdr3_aa: ASSPGTPGMNTEAF
v_call: TRBV19; j_call: TRBJ1-5; cdr3_aa: ASSIARDQPQH
v_call: TRBV5-6; j_call: TRBJ2-2; cdr3_aa: ASSLKTASNTGELF
v_call: TRBV6-2/TRBV6-3; j_call: TRBJ2-7; cdr3_aa: ASSPTSWYEQY
v_call: TRBV3-1/TRBV3-2; j_call: TRBJ1-5; cdr3_aa: ASSQERGQPQH
v_call: TRBV27; j_call: TRBJ2-5; cdr3_aa: ASQRGFRDSETQY
v_call: TRBV5-1; j_call: TRBJ1-2; cdr3_aa: ASSLQGEGYT
v_call: TRBV27; j_call: TRBJ2-2; cdr3_aa: ASRTVAGSNTGELF
v_call: TRBV5-1; j_call: TRBJ1-2; cdr3_aa: ASSFAGDSNGYT
v_call: TRBV2; j_call: TRBJ2-5; cdr3_aa: ASSARGRGDQETQY
v_call: TRBV29-1; j_call: TRBJ1-4; cdr3_aa: SVPGTEKLF
v_call: TRBV2; j_call: TRBJ2-7; cdr3_aa: ASSGVVSYEQY